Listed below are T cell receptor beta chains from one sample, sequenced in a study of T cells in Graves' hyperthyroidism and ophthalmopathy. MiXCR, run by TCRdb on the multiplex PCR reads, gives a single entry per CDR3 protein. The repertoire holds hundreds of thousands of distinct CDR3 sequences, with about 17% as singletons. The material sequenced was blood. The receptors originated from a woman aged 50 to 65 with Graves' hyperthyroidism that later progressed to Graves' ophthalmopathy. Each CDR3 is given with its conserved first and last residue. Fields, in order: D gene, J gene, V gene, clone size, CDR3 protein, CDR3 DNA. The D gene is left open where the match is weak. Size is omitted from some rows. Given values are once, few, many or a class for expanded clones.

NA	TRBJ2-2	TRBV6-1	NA	CASSETGVRAGELFF	TGTGCCAGCAGTGAGACAGGTGTAAGGGCCGGGGAGCTGTTTTTT
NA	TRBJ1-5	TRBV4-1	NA	CASSQVGEGQPQHF	TGCGCCAGCAGCCAAGTAGGGGAGGGTCAGCCCCAGCATTTT
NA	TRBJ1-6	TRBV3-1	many	CASSQDYGRKNSPLHF	TGTGCCAGCAGCCAAGATTATGGCCGCAAGAATTCACCCCTCCACTTT
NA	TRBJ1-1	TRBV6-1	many	CASNTGQTEAFF	TGTGCCAGCAACACCGGGCAGACTGAAGCTTTCTTT
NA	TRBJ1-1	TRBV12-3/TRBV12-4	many	CASSTRSPYSLNTEAFF	TGTGCCAGCAGTACCCGGTCCCCGTACTCCTTGAACACTGAAGCTTTCTTT
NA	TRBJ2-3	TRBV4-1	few	CASSQDKGLADTQYF	TGCGCCAGCAGCCAAGATAAGGGGCTCGCAGATACGCAGTATTTT
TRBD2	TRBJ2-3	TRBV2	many	CASRGTSGGTDTQYF	TGTGCCAGCAGGGGGACTAGCGGGGGCACAGATACGCAGTATTTT
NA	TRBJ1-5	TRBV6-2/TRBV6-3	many	CASSYGGASQPQHF	TGTGCCAGCAGTTACGGGGGGGCTAGTCAGCCCCAGCATTTT
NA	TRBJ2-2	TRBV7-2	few	CASNKRRGTGELFF	TGTGCCAGCAACAAACGTCGGGGAACCGGGGAGCTGTTTTTT
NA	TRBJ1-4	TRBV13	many	CASSFERGNGNEKLFF	TGTGCCAGCAGCTTCGAAAGGGGGAACGGGAATGAAAAACTGTTTTTT
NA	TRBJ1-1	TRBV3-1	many	CASSQVNRINTEAFF	TGTGCCAGCAGCCAAGTTAACAGGATAAACACTGAAGCTTTCTTT
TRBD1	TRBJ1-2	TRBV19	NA	CASAPRQGAGYTF	TGTGCCAGTGCTCCGAGACAGGGAGCCGGCTACACCTTC
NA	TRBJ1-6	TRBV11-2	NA	CASSLTPSGSPLHF	TGTGCCAGCAGCTTAACACCCAGCGGCTCACCCCTCCACTTT
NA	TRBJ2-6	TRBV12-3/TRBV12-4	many	CASSLDGRGGANVLTF	TGTGCCAGCAGTTTAGACGGACGGGGTGGGGCCAACGTCCTGACTTTC
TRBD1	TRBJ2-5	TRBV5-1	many	CASRTGWYQETQYF	TGCGCCAGTCGGACAGGGTGGTACCAAGAGACCCAGTACTTC
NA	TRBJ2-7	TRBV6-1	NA	CASSPQTRDEQYF	TGTGCCAGCAGCCCACAGACCCGCGACGAGCAGTACTTC
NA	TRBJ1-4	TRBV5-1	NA	CASSLSGSEKLFF	TGCGCCAGCAGCTTGTCAGGTTCAGAAAAACTGTTTTTT
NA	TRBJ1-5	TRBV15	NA	CATSRGVGTNSNQPQHF	TGTGCCACCAGCAGAGGGGTAGGGACAAATAGCAATCAGCCCCAGCATTTT
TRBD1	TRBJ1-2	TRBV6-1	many	CASSGEGQGYGYTF	TGTGCCAGCAGTGGAGAGGGACAGGGGTATGGCTACACCTTC
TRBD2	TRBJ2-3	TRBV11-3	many	CASSPGLAGTTDTQYF	TGTGCCAGCAGCCCAGGACTAGCGGGGACCACAGATACGCAGTATTTT
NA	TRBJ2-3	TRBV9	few	CASSVVRSTDTQYF	TGTGCCAGCAGCGTAGTCAGAAGCACAGATACGCAGTATTTT
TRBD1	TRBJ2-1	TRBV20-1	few	CSARGGTGLNNEQFF	TGCAGTGCTAGGGGCGGGACAGGGTTAAACAATGAGCAGTTCTTC
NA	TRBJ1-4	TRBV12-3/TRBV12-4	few	CASARNEKLFF	TGTGCCAGCGCGAGGAATGAAAAACTGTTTTTT
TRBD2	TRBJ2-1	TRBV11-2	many	CASSSPPSSGGRGEQFF	TGTGCCAGCAGCTCGCCCCCCTCTAGCGGGGGGAGGGGTGAGCAGTTCTTC
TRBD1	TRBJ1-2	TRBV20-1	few	CSAREDGTGRYGYTF	TGCAGTGCTAGAGAAGATGGGACAGGAAGATATGGCTACACCTTC
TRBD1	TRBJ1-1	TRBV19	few	CASRRDRGGTEAFF	TGTGCCAGTAGAAGAGACAGGGGTGGTACTGAAGCTTTCTTT
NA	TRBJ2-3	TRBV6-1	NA	CASSEAAGEDTQYF	TGTGCCAGCAGTGAAGCGGCTGGGGAAGATACGCAGTATTTT
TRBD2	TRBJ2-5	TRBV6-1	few	CASSHLLAGIKTQYF	TGTGCCAGCAGTCATCTTTTAGCGGGGATAAAGACCCAGTACTTC
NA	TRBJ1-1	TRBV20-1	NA	CSVSDQVVFGTEAFF	TGCAGTGTTTCGGACCAAGTGGTTTTTGGTACTGAAGCTTTCTTT
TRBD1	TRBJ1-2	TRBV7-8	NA	CASSRRTGEGYTF	TGTGCCAGCAGCCGAAGGACAGGGGAGGGCTACACCTTC
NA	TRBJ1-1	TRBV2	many	CASSEGGILNTEAFF	TGTGCCAGCAGTGAAGGTGGCATTCTGAACACTGAAGCTTTCTTT
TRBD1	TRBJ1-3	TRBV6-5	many	CASSYLTGAGNTIYF	TGTGCCAGCAGTTACCTTACAGGGGCCGGAAACACCATATATTTT
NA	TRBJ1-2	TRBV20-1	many	CSAPGPYGYTF	TGCAGTGCGCCGGGACCATATGGCTACACCTTC
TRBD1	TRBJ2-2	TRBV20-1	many	CSAPRQGDTGELFF	TGCAGTGCACCTCGGCAGGGGGACACCGGGGAGCTGTTTTTT